Listed here are 26 T cell receptor beta chains from one sample, sequenced in a study of blood T cell repertoires in COVID-19. TCRdb's table, derived via immunoSEQ multiplex PCR, lists solely in-frame clones and lacks some. Among some 160,000 clones listed, approximately 90% were seen once. Sequenced input: peripheral blood. The receptor set was obtained from a woman aged 55 to 70 with active COVID-19.

The genes are TRBV2 and TRBJ2-1; unclear D gene. CDR1 and CDR2 from the germline V gene are SNHLY and FYNNEI. V lost 3 bases and J lost 0, with 9 bases in between. The CDR3 extends over 15 amino acids. This CDR3 reads CASSEERGSYNEQFF. The CDR3 bases are TGTGCCAGCAGTGAGGAGCGAGGCTCCTACAATGAGCAGTTCTTC.

This rearrangement joins TRBV5-1 to TRBJ1-3, with a weak D call TRBD1 (5 bases). Per the germline V gene, CDR1 is SGHRS and CDR2 is YFSETQ. This CDR3 comprises 14 residues. Trimming left V 3 bases short and J 9 bases short, with 16 bases between. The CDR3 loop is CASSWGPGGATIYF. The CDR3 DNA follows: TGCGCCAGCAGCTGGGGCCCCGGGGGAGCCACCATATATTTT.

As concerns this clone: Germline is not matched at one junction end, which may reflect a read error. The CDR3 loop is CASSYYRGQETQYF. The CDR3 DNA sequence: TGTGCCAGCAGCTACTACAGGGGGCAAGAGACCCAGTACTTC. This chain connects TRBV6-5 to TRBJ2-5, with 8 nucleotides matching TRBD1. CDR1 and CDR2 (germline): MNHEY, SVGAGI. The CDR3 totals 14 residues.

The rearrangement uses TRBV19 and TRBJ2-3; TRBD2 matches 13 bases. V lost 5 bases to trimming and J lost 0 bases; unmatched junction nucleotides: 2. Germline V gene sequence: CDR1 LNHDA, CDR2 SQIVND (reference sequence). There are 16 residues in the CDR3. CDR3: CASSPLAGGSTDTQYF. The CDR3 nucleotides are TGTGCCAGTAGTCCACTAGCGGGAGGGAGCACAGATACGCAGTATTTT.

This chain connects TRBV4-1 to TRBJ2-3, with 12 bases aligning to TRBD2. Germline V gene data show CDR1 as MGHRA and CDR2 as YSYEKL. The V and J ends lost 2 bases and 2 bases, in that order; junction bases with no gene match: 5. This CDR3 is built from 17 residues. CDR3 bases: TGCGCCAGCAGCCAACAAGGACTAGCGGGGAACACAGATACGCAGTATTTT. Translating gives CASSQQGLAGNTDTQYF.

This CDR3 reads CASSSGGRHLGYTF. CDR3 nucleotide sequence: TGTGCCAGCAGCTCCGGGGGGAGACATCTTGGCTACACCTTC. The genes are TRBV7-2 and TRBJ1-2; perhaps TRBD1 as D (5 bases). The V end was cut by 4 bases, the J end by 7 bases, with 16 bases between. The germline gives CDR1 SGHTA, CDR2 FQGNSA. This CDR3 has 14 residues.

The CDR3 here is CASSRGRGRDYNEQFF. CDR3 sequence (DNA): TGTGCCAGCAGCCGCGGCCGCGGGCGGGACTACAATGAGCAGTTCTTC. The rearrangement uses TRBV7-3 and TRBJ2-1, with a tentative D call TRBD2 (6 bases). The CDR3 has 16 amino acids. The germline CDR1 and CDR2 sequences are SGHTA and FQGTGA. Trimming cost V 5 bases and J 3 bases, with 17 bases left between them.

The V gene is TRBV3-1 (or the pseudogene TRBV3-2), the J gene TRBJ2-1, with TRBD2 as a possible D gene (6 bases). The CDR3 has 15 residues. Germline CDR1 reads LGHDT; CDR2 reads YNNKEL (reference sequence). The V end lost 0 bases, the J end lost 5 bases, and 11 bases lay between the germline ends. The chain's CDR3 is CASSQDHGRDNEQFF. CDR3 coding DNA: TGTGCCAGCAGCCAAGATCACGGGAGAGACAATGAGCAGTTCTTC.

V and J are TRBV28 and TRBJ1-1; D ambiguous. Germline CDR1 and CDR2: MDHEN and SYDVKM. Trimming removed 2 bases from V and 0 bases from J, with 4 bases in between. The CDR3 runs 13 residues. Here the CDR3 DNA reads TGTGCCAGCAGTTTACCCATGAACACTGAAGCTTTCTTT. Translating gives CASSLPMNTEAFF.

The chain employs TRBV5-6 and TRBJ2-3, with a tentative D call TRBD1 (6 bases). Trimming cost V 0 bases and J 3 bases, with 11 bases left between them. This CDR3 spans 15 amino acids. CDR1 is SGHDT and CDR2 is YYEEEE in the germline V gene. The CDR3 protein is CASSLEVQGTDTQYF. The DNA for the CDR3 is TGTGCCAGCAGCTTGGAAGTACAGGGTACAGATACGCAGTATTTT. The full variable domain, rest sourced from reference TRBV5-6 and TRBJ2-3, is DAGVTQSPTHLIKTRGQQVTLRCSPKSGHDTVSWYQQALGQGPQFIFQYYEEEERQRGNFPDRFSGHQFPNYSSELNVNALLLGDSALYLCASSLEVQGTDTQYFGPGTRLTVL.

The rearrangement joins TRBV6-2 or TRBV6-3 to TRBJ1-5; D unclear. The germline gives CDR1 MNHEY, CDR2 SVGEGT. This CDR3 is built from 17 residues. The ends were cut back, 2 bases at V and 0 bases at J, with 14 bases in the middle. CDR3 region: CASSYPPVLNSNQPQHF. CDR3 nucleotide sequence: TGTGCCAGCAGTTACCCACCGGTCCTTAATAGCAATCAGCCCCAGCATTTT.

The chain carries TRBV7-2 and TRBJ1-2, with 8 bases identical to TRBD1. Germline-derived CDR1 and CDR2 are SGHTA and FQGNSA. V was pared by 2 bases and J by 7 bases, with 3 bases of the junction left unmatched. The CDR3 sequence is 13 residues long. Here the CDR3 DNA reads TGTGCCAGCAGCTTACAGGGGGCGTTTGGCTACACCTTC. Protein: CASSLQGAFGYTF.

V and J are TRBV7-2 and TRBJ1-3; D is undetermined. CDR3 length equals 13 residues. V was trimmed by 7 bases and J by 4 bases, leaving 11 bases between them. The germline CDR1 and CDR2 sequences are SGHTA and FQGNSA. CDR3 sequence: CASILPPGNTIYF. The CDR3 DNA sequence: TGTGCCAGCATCCTTCCCCCGGGAAACACCATATATTTT.

V usage is TRBV9 and J usage is TRBJ1-5, with D possibly TRBD1 on 5 matching bases. V lost 4 bases, J lost 1 base, and 12 bases lay in between. This CDR3 has 15 amino acids. CDR1 is SGDLS, CDR2 YYNGEE, per germline. The CDR3 region has the DNA TGTGCCAGCAGCCGGGACGGGGGAAGCAATCAGCCCCAGCATTTT. Protein sequence: CASSRDGGSNQPQHF.

The chain combines TRBV10-3 with TRBJ1-2; 9 nucleotides line up with TRBD1. This CDR3 is 17 amino acids long. Germline CDR1 reads ENHRY; CDR2 reads SYGVKD. V shed 0 bases and J 1 base; nucleotides not matched to a gene: 6. The CDR3 region is CAISESMGTGLNYGYTF. In nucleotides, the CDR3 is TGTGCCATCAGTGAGTCGATGGGGACAGGGCTTAACTATGGCTACACCTTC.

In this sample, this clone turned up once. This sequence joins TRBV7-2 and TRBJ1-5, with 9 bases lining up with TRBD1. The CDR3 loop spans 14 amino acids. V was pared by 3 bases and J by 6 bases, with 3 bases of the junction left unmatched. Germline CDR1 reads SGHTA; CDR2 reads FQGNSA. CDR3 protein: CASSFGTGSQPQHF. CDR3 bases: TGTGCCAGCAGCTTCGGGACAGGGAGTCAGCCCCAGCATTTT.

The rearrangement joins TRBV6-1 to TRBJ2-3, with D hard to call. The CDR3 has 13 residues. Germline values: CDR1 MNHNS, CDR2 SASEGT. The V end lost 0 bases, the J end lost 8 bases, and 9 bases lay between the germline ends. The CDR3 is CASSEAQWSTQYF. Written as DNA, the CDR3 is TGTGCCAGCAGTGAAGCGCAGTGGAGTACGCAGTATTTT.

V usage is TRBV7-2 and J usage is TRBJ2-3; perhaps TRBD1 as D (5 bases). Germline-derived CDR1 and CDR2 are SGHTA and FQGNSA. Between the trimmed V and J ends, which lost 0 bases and 4 bases, there was a span of 11 bases. The CDR3 consists of 15 residues. CDR3 amino acids: CASSLAIRAPDTQYF. The CDR3 DNA sequence: TGTGCCAGCAGCTTAGCGATCAGGGCTCCAGATACGCAGTATTTT.

The rearrangement links TRBV10-3 to TRBJ2-7; 12 nucleotides match TRBD1. CDR1 and CDR2 from the germline V gene are ENHRY and SYGVKD. CDR3 length equals 15 residues. Germline trimming cut 8 bases from V and 3 bases from J; bases unmatched to any gene: 8. CDR3 in amino acids: CAILGGQGANYEQYF. The CDR3 DNA reads as TGTGCCATCTTAGGGGGACAGGGGGCTAACTACGAGCAGTACTTC.

V gene TRBV9 combines with J gene TRBJ1-4, with TRBD1 matching over 9 bases. From germline, CDR1 is SGDLS and CDR2 YYNGEE. V was clipped by 3 bases and J by 0 bases; unmatched bases: 6. This CDR3 is 17 amino acids long. The CDR3 sequence is CASSGRTGDSTNEKLFF. The CDR3 nucleotides read TGTGCCAGCAGCGGGAGGACAGGGGATTCAACTAATGAAAAACTGTTTTTT. Looking up the rest from reference TRBV9 and TRBJ1-4 gives the full variable domain: DSGVTQTPKHLITATGQRVTLRCSPRSGDLSVYWYQQSLDQGLQFLIQYYNGEERAKGNILERFSAQQFPDLHSELNLSSLELGDSALYFCASSGRTGDSTNEKLFFGSGTQLSVL.

The chain links TRBV4-2 to TRBJ1-2; 9 bases are shared with TRBD1. Germline CDR1 reads LGHNA; CDR2 reads YNFKEQ. V was clipped by 3 bases and J by 3 bases; unmatched bases: 5. CDR3 length: 15 amino acids. CDR3 coding DNA: TGTGCCAGCAGCCATGGACAGGGGAATGACTATGGCTACACCTTC. Translation gives CASSHGQGNDYGYTF.

The chain uses TRBV4-3 and TRBJ2-2; 8 nucleotides agree with TRBD1. The V segment lost 1 base and the J segment 2 bases; nucleotides outside the gene matches: 3. Germline V lookup: CDR1 LGHNA, CDR2 YSLEER. The CDR3 sequence is 16 residues long. The CDR3 sequence is CASSQAGGANTGELFF. CDR3 DNA: TGCGCCAGCAGCCAAGCAGGGGGCGCCAACACCGGGGAGCTGTTTTTT.

V is TRBV28 and J is TRBJ2-2, with a tentative D call TRBD2 (6 bases). Trimming took 7 bases from V and 0 from J, leaving 12 bases between them. The CDR3 runs 15 residues. Germline V gene lookup returns CDR1 MDHEN and CDR2 SYDVKM. CDR3 DNA sequence: TGTGCCAGCACTACCGGCGGGGCGAACACCGGGGAGCTGTTTTTT. Encoded protein: CASTTGGANTGELFF.

The chain combines TRBV5-1 with TRBJ2-5; TRBD1 matches at 10 bases. CDR1 and CDR2 (germline): SGHRS, YFSETQ. CDR3 length: 14 amino acids. The V and J ends lost 5 bases and 5 bases, in that order; junction bases with no gene match: 6. The CDR3 protein is CASRPTGGFETQYF. CDR3 nucleotide sequence: TGCGCCAGCAGACCGACAGGGGGCTTCGAGACCCAGTACTTC. Full variable domain (remainder filled in from reference TRBV5-1 and TRBJ2-5): KAGVTQTPRYLIKTRGQQVTLSCSPISGHRSVSWYQQTPGQGLQFLFEYFSETQRNKGNFPGRFSGRQFSNSRSEMNVSTLELGDSALYLCASRPTGGFETQYFGPGTRLLVL.

The chain joins TRBV5-1 to TRBJ1-2; 8 bases are a match to TRBD1. The trim removed 7 bases at V and 10 bases at J, leaving 18 bases unmatched. Germline CDR1 reads SGHRS; CDR2 reads YFSETQ. The CDR3 runs to 15 residues. The CDR3 loop reads CASGISPDRASDYTF. In DNA, the CDR3 is TGCGCCAGCGGGATATCGCCGGACAGGGCGTCTGACTACACCTTC. The full variable domain, rest sourced from reference TRBV5-1 and TRBJ1-2, is KAGVTQTPRYLIKTRGQQVTLSCSPISGHRSVSWYQQTPGQGLQFLFEYFSETQRNKGNFPGRFSGRQFSNSRSEMNVSTLELGDSALYLCASGISPDRASDYTFGSGTRLTVV.

CDR3 loop: CASSQNSGTGGKGEQFF. As DNA, the CDR3 is TGCGCCAGCAGCCAAAACTCCGGGACAGGGGGCAAGGGTGAGCAGTTCTTC. The chain links TRBV4-3 to TRBJ2-1, with 12 bases aligning to TRBD1. With V trimmed by 2 bases and J by 9 bases, 11 bases remained unmatched. The CDR3 has 17 residues. Germline CDR1 is LGHNA and CDR2 is YSLEER.